Sequencing of this T cell receptor (beta chain) was carried out in a study of blood T cell repertoires in COVID-19. Study-wide context: Nucleic acid was either cDNA or gDNA, and it came from T cells, B-cell-depleted T cells, or PBMCs.

Only a few counts were recorded for this clone. Donors were grouped by their self-reported clinical history. Some clones are missing from TCRdb's copy, which holds only in-frame ones; the method was immunoSEQ multiplex PCR. The table lists roughly 370,000 clones, around 87% of them singletons. This CDR3 has 14 amino acids. Germline V gives CDR1 SEHNR, CDR2 FQNEAQ (reference sequence). With 3 bases removed from V and 0 bases from J, the gap between germline ends came to 6 bases. The chain couples TRBV7-9 to TRBJ1-5; D unresolved. The sequencing input was PBMCs or T cells enriched from blood (not recorded which). The TCR sequence derives from a woman in her forties or fifties who had recovered from COVID-19. CDR3 loop: CASSFDNSNQPQHF. As DNA, the CDR3 is TGTGCCAGCAGCTTCGACAATAGCAATCAGCCCCAGCATTTT.